The TCR beta chain described here comes from a study of cytomegalovirus exposure and HLA in healthy donors. On this clone: Its antigen remains unidentified.

Researchers ran the PCR with 60 Vbeta and 13 Jbeta primers. The table came from immunoSEQ multiplex PCR; TCRdb's copy has only in-frame clones and leaves some out. In the table there are about 170,000 clones, around 85% of which are singletons. Trimming stripped 5 bases from V and 2 bases from J, with 16 bases between. Germline lookup yields CDR1 SGHDT and CDR2 YYEEEE. This CDR3 is 15 amino acids long. General study results and limits: Later genetic work tied a missense DCLRE1C variant to beta-chain V and J trimming. The authors excluded some V segments, including TRBV6-2 and TRBV6-3, as indistinguishable.

The sequence came from a male donor in good health and CMV-seronegative. Sequences were obtained from PBMCs. The chain is built from TRBV5-6 and TRBJ2-5; D perhaps matches TRBD1 (7 bases). CDR3 sequence: CASRPEGQRQETQYF. The CDR3 DNA sequence: TGTGCCAGCAGGCCGGAGGGACAGAGACAAGAGACCCAGTACTTC. Using reference TRBV5-6 and TRBJ2-5 for the parts outside the CDR3, the full variable domain is DAGVTQSPTHLIKTRGQQVTLRCSPKSGHDTVSWYQQALGQGPQFIFQYYEEEERQRGNFPDRFSGHQFPNYSSELNVNALLLGDSALYLCASRPEGQRQETQYFGPGTRLLVL.